Below, one T cell receptor beta chain is given with its context. Its antigen is as yet unknown. The whole isolated RNA underwent reverse transcription, so sequencing captured expressed TCRB transcripts. Assay: immunoSEQ multiplex PCR; the TCRdb copy retains only in-frame clones and omits some. The data show hundreds of thousands of clones, roughly a sixth seen once. From germline, CDR1 is SGHTA and CDR2 FQGNSA. V lost 4 bases and J 1 base, leaving 8 bases between the germline ends. This CDR3 contains 15 residues. The data belong to a study of beta chain features in type 1 diabetes. Broader study findings: Possible PCR preference for shorter templates applied equally to patients and controls. Sequencing the cDNA could make cells with high TCR expression show up more than they should.

This TCR was sampled from a woman aged 18-29 years in good health. What was sequenced was naive CD4+ T cells from blood. The chain is built from TRBV7-2 and TRBJ2-6; D not certain. The CDR3 spells CASSSARSGANVLTF. As DNA, the CDR3 is TGTGCCAGCAGCTCAGCACGTTCTGGGGCCAACGTCCTGACTTTC.